This T cell receptor (beta chain) was obtained from a study of blood T cell repertoires in COVID-19. The overall study: Material from acute and convalescent COVID-19 was sourced from the United States, Italy and Spain. T cells, B-cell-depleted T cells, or PBMCs supplied cDNA or gDNA.

In the authors' methods: Scientists estimated how many nucleated cells there were by amplifying reference gene primers. Sequencing used immunoSEQ multiplex PCR; TCRdb keeps in-frame clones, though not all of them. V and J calls and clone size are copied from that table; D and trimming were computed from the DNA. The table has approximately 180,000 clones, approximately 80% seen once; the top ten hold around 5.2%. Per germline, CDR1 KGHSH and CDR2 LQKENI. CDR3 length: 14 amino acids. Trimming pared 3 bases from V and 6 bases from J, leaving 12 bases between. This study enrolled people aged about 18 to 90 from about two dozen US geographic areas.

V and J are TRBV18 and TRBJ1-5, with D perhaps TRBD1 (5 bases). This TCR came from a woman aged 55-69 years with acute COVID-19. The sample consisted of PBMCs or T cells enriched from blood (not recorded which). The chain's CDR3 is CASSPGQGSQPQHF. Here the CDR3 DNA reads TGTGCCAGCTCACCCGGGCAGGGCTCTCAGCCCCAGCATTTT.